Listed below are T cell receptor beta chains from one sample, sequenced in a study of control samples from healthy donors and cancer patients. Clones were read by immunoSEQ multiplex PCR, and TCRdb kept only the in-frame ones, dropping some. The repertoire includes over 150,000 clones, about 91% of them detected once, and around 2% sits in the top ten. Source material: blood. Receptors originate from a woman between 35 and 50 years old in good health. Both conserved end residues are part of each CDR3. The order of the fields is J gene, V gene, D gene, CDR3 length, clone size, CDR3 protein, CDR3 DNA. D genes are given only for firm matches. Clone size appears in some rows only: once, few, many, or a class for an expanded clone.

>TRBJ1-3|TRBV28|-|13|-
CASVGVSGNTIYF
TGTGCCAGCGTAGGCGTCTCTGGAAACACCATATATTTT
>TRBJ1-6|TRBV5-6|-|16|-
CASSALTDTYNSPLHF
TGTGCCAGCAGCGCCCTGACAGACACCTATAATTCACCCCTCCACTTT
>TRBJ2-2|TRBV19|-|14|-
CASSGGPSSGELFF
TGTGCCAGCTCGGGGGGCCCTTCATCGGGGGAGCTGTTTTTT
>TRBJ2-7|TRBV19|-|15|-
CARTTVGQGFGEQYF
TGTGCCAGGACGACCGTGGGGCAGGGTTTTGGAGAGCAGTACTTC
>TRBJ1-6|TRBV6-4|-|14|-
CASSDQGGNSPLHF
TGTGCCAGCAGTGACCAGGGCGGGAATTCACCCCTCCACTTT
>TRBJ1-6|TRBV2|-|17|-
CASSVDKDSSYNSPLHF
TGTGCCAGCAGTGTGGATAAGGACAGCTCCTATAATTCACCCCTCCACTTT
>TRBJ1-3|TRBV6-1|-|15|once
CASSEARASGNTIYF
TGTGCCAGCAGTGAAGCCCGGGCTTCTGGAAACACCATATATTTT
>TRBJ2-1|TRBV11-2|-|14|-
CASSLDSTDNEQFF
TGTGCCAGCAGCTTAGACTCGACAGACAATGAGCAGTTCTTC
>TRBJ1-1|TRBV27|-|14|-
CASRPLVGYTEAFF
TGTGCCAGCAGACCCTTAGTGGGTTACACTGAAGCTTTCTTT
>TRBJ1-5|TRBV19|TRBD1|18|-
CASSIKLGQGARNQPQHF
TGTGCCAGTAGTATTAAACTGGGACAGGGGGCACGCAATCAGCCCCAGCATTTT
>TRBJ2-7|TRBV5-1|TRBD1|17|-
CASSLGVWGRGHYEQYF
TGCGCCAGCAGCTTGGGAGTTTGGGGCAGGGGGCACTACGAGCAGTACTTC
>TRBJ2-7|TRBV15|TRBD2|15|-
CATSRGGSGAYEQYF
TGTGCCACCAGCAGAGGGGGTAGCGGGGCCTACGAGCAGTACTTC
>TRBJ2-5|TRBV11-2|-|12|-
CASRDRAGTQYF
TGTGCCAGCAGGGATCGGGCGGGGACCCAGTACTTC
>TRBJ1-4|TRBV10-3|-|15|-
CATSLIQGTNEKLFF
TGTGCCACCTCTCTTATACAGGGAACTAATGAAAAACTGTTTTTT
>TRBJ2-3|TRBV10-3|TRBD1|15|-
CAITSDRGPADTQYF
TGTGCCATCACCTCGGACAGGGGGCCTGCAGATACGCAGTATTTT
>TRBJ2-1|TRBV11-2|-|15|-
CASSLALLSGNEQFF
TGTGCCAGCAGCTTAGCTCTATTATCGGGGAATGAGCAGTTCTTC
>TRBJ2-3|TRBV11-2|TRBD2|17|-
CASSSRLAGGTTDTQYF
TGTGCCAGCAGCTCTAGACTAGCGGGGGGGACCACAGATACGCAGTATTTT
>TRBJ1-2|TRBV4-2|-|17|-
CASSQEVWVETNYGYTF
TGTGCCAGCAGCCAAGAGGTCTGGGTGGAAACTAACTATGGCTACACCTTC
>TRBJ2-7|TRBV2|-|15|-
CASILSWDTGYEQYF
TGTGCCAGCATCCTGTCCTGGGACACAGGGTACGAGCAGTACTTC
>TRBJ1-1|TRBV3-1/TRBV3-2|-|14|-
CASSRSQGLGEAFF
TGTGCCAGCAGCCGCTCGCAGGGGTTGGGTGAAGCTTTCTTT
>TRBJ2-7|TRBV5-1|-|13|-
CASSLEVGYEQYF
TGCGCCAGCAGCTTGGAGGTGGGGTACGAGCAGTACTTC
>TRBJ2-5|TRBV7-2|-|14|-
CASSFSVGQETQYF
TGTGCCAGCAGCTTCTCGGTGGGCCAAGAGACCCAGTACTTC
>TRBJ1-1|TRBV6-4|-|14|-
CASAGGVGNTEAFF
TGTGCCAGCGCTGGCGGGGTGGGGAACACTGAAGCTTTCTTT
>TRBJ1-1|TRBV11-2|-|13|-
CASSSQTGTEAFF
TGTGCCAGCAGCTCCCAAACGGGCACTGAAGCTTTCTTT
>TRBJ2-1|TRBV3-1/TRBV3-2|TRBD2|14|-
CASSQRGREVEQFF
TGTGCCAGCAGCCAGCGGGGACGGGAGGTGGAGCAGTTCTTC
>TRBJ1-2|TRBV2|-|13|once
CASSGRGNYGYTF
TGTGCCAGCAGTGGACGGGGGAACTATGGCTACACCTTC
>TRBJ1-2|TRBV6-1|TRBD1|13|-
CASSEELGQAGTF
TGTGCCAGCAGTGAGGAGCTCGGACAGGCTGGGACCTTC
>TRBJ2-2|TRBV19|TRBD2|15|-
CASSILSGGTGELFF
TGTGCCAGTAGTATTCTTAGCGGGGGGACCGGGGAGCTGTTTTTT
>TRBJ2-3|TRBV3-1/TRBV3-2|TRBD2|16|-
CASRRTSGGFTDTQYF
TGTGCCAGCAGGCGGACTAGCGGGGGTTTCACAGATACGCAGTATTTT
>TRBJ1-4|TRBV28|TRBD1|16|-
CASSIMTGDLNEKLFF
TGTGCCAGCAGTATCATGACAGGGGACCTAAATGAAAAACTGTTTTTT
>TRBJ1-6|TRBV19|-|14|-
CASSPVWSSSPLHF
TGTGCCAGTAGTCCCGTTTGGTCGTCTTCACCCCTCCACTTT
>TRBJ2-1|TRBV29-1|TRBD1|15|-
CSVVDSGQGYNEQFF
TGCAGCGTTGTGGATTCGGGACAGGGTTACAATGAGCAGTTCTTC
>TRBJ2-3|TRBV7-8|-|15|-
CASSLIGQGTDTQYF
TGTGCCAGCAGCCTTATTGGCCAGGGGACAGATACGCAGTATTTT
>TRBJ1-4|TRBV12-5|-|17|-
CASGLAPSAATNEKLFF
TGTGCTAGTGGTTTGGCGCCCTCAGCAGCAACTAATGAAAAACTGTTTTTT
>TRBJ2-1|TRBV9|TRBD1|16|once
CASSVDGTGNVNEQFF
TGTGCCAGCAGCGTAGACGGGACAGGTAACGTAAATGAGCAGTTCTTC
>TRBJ1-1|TRBV10-3|-|14|-
CAISLGGLGTEAFF
TGTGCCATCAGTCTCGGGGGGCTGGGGACTGAAGCTTTCTTT
>TRBJ1-5|TRBV4-1|TRBD1|14|-
CASSQTGVNQPQHF
TGCGCCAGCAGCCAAACAGGGGTCAATCAGCCCCAGCATTTT
>TRBJ2-1|TRBV11-2|-|12|-
CASSSHLDEQFF
TGTGCCAGCAGTTCCCATCTTGATGAGCAGTTCTTC
>TRBJ1-2|TRBV20-1|-|11|-
CSARERGGYTF
TGCAGTGCTAGAGAACGGGGTGGCTACACCTTC
>TRBJ2-7|TRBV12-3/TRBV12-4|-|11|-
CASSLVGEQYF
TGTGCCAGCAGTTTGGTGGGCGAGCAGTACTTC
>TRBJ1-1|TRBV11-2|-|15|once
CASSLGLSGNTEAFF
TGTGCCAGCAGCTTAGGGTTGTCAGGGAACACTGAAGCTTTCTTT
>TRBJ1-1|TRBV7-2|-|13|-
CASSLYKNTEAFF
TGTGCCAGCAGCTTATATAAGAACACTGAAGCTTTCTTT
>TRBJ1-1|TRBV10-3|-|13|many
CAISIIGGTEAFF
TGTGCCATCAGCATCATCGGGGGAACTGAAGCTTTCTTT
>TRBJ2-1|TRBV18|-|13|-
CASSNGLYNEQFF
TGTGCCAGCTCAAATGGGCTTTACAATGAGCAGTTCTTC
>TRBJ1-2|TRBV19|-|12|-
CASSPGHPGYTF
TGTGCCAGTAGTCCGGGACACCCTGGCTACACCTTC
>TRBJ1-4|TRBV27|-|14|-
CASSPDESYEKLFF
TGTGCCAGCAGTCCCGACGAAAGCTATGAAAAACTGTTTTTT
>TRBJ2-5|TRBV10-3|-|14|-
CAIRRGGGQETQYF
TGTGCCATCAGAAGGGGGGGCGGGCAAGAGACCCAGTACTTC
>TRBJ1-2|TRBV5-1|-|14|once
CASSLVGVVYGYTF
TGCGCCAGCAGCTTGGTAGGGGTGGTCTATGGCTACACCTTC
>TRBJ2-7|TRBV7-9|-|11|-
CASSLDGGQYF
TGTGCCAGCAGCTTAGATGGGGGGCAGTACTTC
>TRBJ1-2|TRBV6-5|TRBD1|14|-
CASRGTGGVYGYTF
TGTGCCAGCAGAGGGACAGGGGGGGTTTATGGCTACACCTTC
>TRBJ2-5|TRBV13|-|14|-
CASSFAGPLGTQYF
TGTGCCAGCAGCTTTGCGGGACCCCTGGGGACCCAGTACTTC
>TRBJ1-1|TRBV11-2|-|12|-
CASSLGLTEAFF
TGTGCCAGCAGCTTAGGCCTTACTGAAGCTTTCTTT
>TRBJ2-3|TRBV11-2|TRBD2|16|-
CASSSWTSGGTDTQYF
TGTGCCAGCAGCTCGTGGACTAGCGGGGGTACAGATACGCAGTATTTT
>TRBJ1-2|TRBV5-6|-|15|-
CASILGLSGNGGYTF
TGTGCCAGCATCCTAGGACTGTCAGGCAACGGAGGCTACACCTTC
>TRBJ2-2|TRBV21-1|-|13|-
CASSKVLTGELFF
TGTGCCAGCAGCAAAGTTCTAACCGGGGAGCTGTTTTTT
>TRBJ2-2|TRBV5-1|-|14|-
CASSLSTNTGELFF
TGCGCCAGCAGCTTGTCCACAAACACCGGGGAGCTGTTTTTT
>TRBJ1-1|TRBV10-3|-|12|-
CAIMDGSDEAFF
TGTGCCATCATGGACGGTTCGGATGAAGCTTTCTTT
>TRBJ2-1|TRBV27|-|16|-
CASSLGVGVGYNEQFF
TGTGCCAGCAGTTTAGGGGTCGGGGTCGGCTACAATGAGCAGTTCTTC